The present entry profiles one TCR beta chain with its context. Trimming took 3 bases from V and 7 from J, leaving 19 bases between them. Germline CDR1 reads KGHSH; CDR2 reads LQKENI. CDR3 length equals 16 residues. This entry belongs to a study of long-term antiretroviral therapy in people with HIV. With survey level as its setting, the immunoSEQ assay was v3.0. Sequencing efforts were directed toward about 35,000-55,000 T-cell genomes per sample. Clones were sequenced by immunoSEQ multiplex PCR, and TCRdb holds only the in-frame ones, with some missing. The repertoire consists of about 48,000 clones, with 80% to 90% occurring once and the leading ten covering around 3.2%. Researchers secured at least one pre-ART and at least two post-ART PBMC samples from each donor. Samples held roughly 0.95-11 million cryopreserved PBMC, and DNA extraction followed.

The source of this sequence is a woman aged 18-30 years with HIV. Here the sequenced sample was unsorted PBMCs, taken 0.8 years after starting antiretroviral therapy. The chain couples TRBV18 to TRBJ1-5; weak D call: TRBD1 (6 bases). CDR3 bases: TGTGCCAGCTCACCCACGACAGGAGGGGTAGGGCAGCCCCAGCATTTT. Residues: CASSPTTGGVGQPQHF.